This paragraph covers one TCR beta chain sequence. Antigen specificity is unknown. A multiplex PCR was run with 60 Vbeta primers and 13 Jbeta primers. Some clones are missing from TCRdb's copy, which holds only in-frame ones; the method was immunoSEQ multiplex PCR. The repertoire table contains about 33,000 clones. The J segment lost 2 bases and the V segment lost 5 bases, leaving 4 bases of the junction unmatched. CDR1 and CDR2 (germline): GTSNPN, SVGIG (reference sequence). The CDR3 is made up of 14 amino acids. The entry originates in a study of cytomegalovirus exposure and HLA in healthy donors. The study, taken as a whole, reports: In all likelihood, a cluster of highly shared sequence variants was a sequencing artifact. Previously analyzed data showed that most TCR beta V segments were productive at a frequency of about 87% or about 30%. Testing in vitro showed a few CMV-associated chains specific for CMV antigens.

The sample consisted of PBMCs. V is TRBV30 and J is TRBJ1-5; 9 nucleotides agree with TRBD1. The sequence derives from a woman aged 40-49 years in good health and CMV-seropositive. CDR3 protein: CAWGRQGGNQPQHF. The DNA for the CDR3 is TGTGCCTGGGGTAGACAGGGGGGCAATCAGCCCCAGCATTTT.